Each of the 22 T cell receptor beta chains below was sequenced from the same sample in a study of T-cell reconstitution after alpha-beta-depleted transplantation in children. Unique molecular identifiers tagged the TCRbeta library. Via MiXCR, TCRdb re-called the PCR reads, giving one row per CDR3 protein. The sample lists about 230,000 distinct CDR3 sequences, about 9.6% occurring once. Specimen: PBMCs from the stem cell graft donor, collected from the stem cell graft. These receptors originate from a human donor who donated a stem cell graft to a child with SCID.

About this clonotype itself: A much larger clone sits a single nucleotide away, making a read error possible. The chain employs TRBV3-1 and TRBJ1-1; no definite D call. The CDR3 is made up of 14 amino acids. CDR1 and CDR2 from the germline V gene are LGHDT and YNNKEL (reference sequence). CDR3 amino acids: CASSQAAGNTEASF. The CDR3 nucleotides read TGTGCCAGCAGCCAAGCGGCCGGGAACACTGAAGCTTCCTTT.

This clonotype was found many times. The chain joins TRBV19 to TRBJ2-4; a possible D gene is TRBD1 (5 bases). The CDR3 totals 15 residues. Germline V lookup: CDR1 LNHDA, CDR2 SQIVND (reference sequence). The V gene lost 10 bases and the J gene lost 2 bases, with 18 bases spanning the gap. CDR3 DNA sequence: TGTGCCACAGGAAATAAGGGGCCCTCCAAAAACATTCAGTACTTC. Its protein is CATGNKGPSKNIQYF.

This clonotype was recorded many times. The J gene is TRBJ2-2, the V gene TRBV7-2, with TRBD1 as a possible D gene (5 bases). Trimming left V 2 bases short and J 1 base short, with 8 bases between. Germline-derived CDR1 and CDR2 are SGHTA and FQGNSA. The CDR3 totals 15 residues. The CDR3: CASSLRGQNTGELFF. The CDR3 bases are TGTGCCAGCAGCTTACGCGGACAGAACACCGGGGAGCTGTTTTTT. The whole variable domain, remainder taken from reference TRBV7-2 and TRBJ2-2, is GAGVSQSPSNKVTEKGKDVELRCDPISGHTALYWYRQSLGQGLEFLIYFQGNSAPDKSGLPSDRFSAERTGGSVSTLTIQRTQQEDSAVYLCASSLRGQNTGELFFGEGSRLTVL.

This clonotype showed up many times. The chain is built from TRBV6-2 or TRBV6-3 and TRBJ2-1, with 9 bases lining up with TRBD2. Germline V gene sequence: CDR1 MNHEY, CDR2 SVGEGT. The V and J ends lost 2 bases and 5 bases, in that order; junction bases with no gene match: 19. The CDR3 is made up of 20 amino acids. CDR3 sequence reads: CASSYQPTRRLAAKNNEQFF. CDR3 coding DNA: TGTGCCAGCAGTTACCAACCTACGCGAAGACTAGCGGCGAAGAACAATGAGCAGTTCTTC.

The sample holds a few counts of this clonotype. The chain recombines TRBV18 with TRBJ1-3; weak D call: TRBD1 (6 bases). V was cut by 0 bases and J by 4 bases, with 10 bases left in between. CDR1 and CDR2 (germline): KGHSH, LQKENI. The CDR3 has 15 residues. The CDR3 DNA sequence: TGTGCCAGCTCACCACCCACAGGGATCGGAAACACCATATATTTT. Protein sequence: CASSPPTGIGNTIYF.

This clonotype was counted ten times or more. The V call is TRBV6-5, the J call TRBJ1-1; 8 positions agree with TRBD1. Germline V gene lookup returns CDR1 MNHEY and CDR2 SVGAGI. The CDR3 has 18 residues. Trimming took 0 bases from V and 5 from J; bases not matched to a gene: 14. CDR3 sequence reads: CASSYSIGHQGAKTEAFF. CDR3 bases: TGTGCCAGCAGTTACTCGATTGGACATCAGGGGGCTAAAACTGAAGCTTTCTTT.

There are many counts of this clonotype. The chain uses TRBV27 and TRBJ1-1; D is unresolved. The germline gives CDR1 MNHEY, CDR2 SMNVEV (reference sequence). This CDR3 comprises 14 residues. V shed 0 bases and J shed 1 base, with 6 bases lying between them. Here the CDR3 reads CASSLSSGNTEAFF. CDR3 DNA: TGTGCCAGCAGTTTATCTTCAGGGAACACTGAAGCTTTCTTT.

This clonotype was recorded at least ten times. The chain recombines TRBV27 with TRBJ1-2; no reliable D call. This CDR3 has 12 residues. The V gene lost 4 bases and the J gene lost 4 bases, with 7 bases spanning the gap. Germline CDR1 is MNHEY and CDR2 is SMNVEV (reference sequence). CDR3 sequence (DNA): TGTGCCAGCAGTTCCTTCGGCTATGGCTACACCTTC. Translating gives CASSSFGYGYTF.

There are many counts of this clonotype. The genes are TRBV7-9 and TRBJ2-3; D perhaps matches TRBD2 (5 bases). Per germline, CDR1 SEHNR and CDR2 FQNEAQ (reference sequence). Trimming pared 0 bases from V and 3 bases from J, leaving 10 bases between. CDR3 length: 15 amino acids. The CDR3 reads CASSLAAGVTDTQYF. The CDR3 DNA sequence: TGTGCCAGCAGCTTAGCGGCGGGCGTTACAGATACGCAGTATTTT.

The table lists this clonotype with many counts. The rearrangement joins TRBV30 to TRBJ2-5, with D perhaps given as TRBD1 or TRBD2 (5 bases each). The V and J ends lost 0 bases and 2 bases respectively, with 16 bases between them. Germline V gene data show CDR1 as GTSNPN and CDR2 as SVGIG (reference sequence). The CDR3 is made up of 16 amino acids. The CDR3 loop reads CAWSVYGGSGQETQYF. In DNA, the CDR3 is TGTGCCTGGAGTGTATATGGGGGTTCGGGACAAGAGACCCAGTACTTC.

This clonotype was picked up a small number of times. The rearrangement links TRBV6-5 to TRBJ1-3; weak D call: TRBD1 (6 bases). The V end was cut by 2 bases, the J end by 16 bases, with 30 bases between. CDR3 length equals 17 residues. Germline V gene lookup returns CDR1 MNHEY and CDR2 SVGAGI. CDR3 sequence (DNA): TGTGCCAGCAGTTACAACGAGCGACAGGCCTATGCCGATCAACTGTATTTT. Amino acid sequence: CASSYNERQAYADQLYF.

The gene calls are TRBV4-2 and TRBJ1-1; 12 nucleotides agree with TRBD1. The J segment lost 10 bases and the V segment lost 1 base, leaving 4 bases of the junction unmatched. The CDR3 is made up of 14 amino acids. Looked up from germline, CDR1 is LGHNA and CDR2 is YNFKEQ. Written as DNA, the CDR3 is TGTGCCAGCAGCCAAGGGTGGGACAGGGGGCCAGCTTTCTTT. This sequence encodes CASSQGWDRGPAFF.

This clonotype appeared many times. The chain joins TRBV29-1 to TRBJ2-3; D might be TRBD2 (7 bases). CDR1 is SQVTM and CDR2 is ANQGSEA in the germline V gene. The CDR3 consists of 15 residues. V lost 4 bases and J lost 6, with 20 bases in between. CDR3 in amino acids: CSVGRGGSSTDTQYF. CDR3 DNA: TGCAGCGTTGGAAGGGGGGGCAGTTCCACTGATACGCAGTATTTT.

This clonotype has ten or more counts. This chain links TRBV20-1 with TRBJ2-1; 9 positions match TRBD1. Trimming at V came to 0 bases and at J to 4 bases, leaving 4 bases not matched to a gene. The CDR3 sequence is 15 residues long. Germline V gives CDR1 DFQATT, CDR2 SNEGSKA (reference sequence). CDR3 region: CSARDSGTGYNEQFF. CDR3 nucleotide sequence: TGCAGTGCTAGAGATTCAGGGACAGGGTACAATGAGCAGTTCTTC.

Many counts were recorded for this clonotype. The CDR3 reads CASSLQGSAGDTQYF. CDR3 bases: TGTGCCAGCAGCTTGCAGGGTTCTGCCGGAGATACGCAGTATTTT. This sequence joins TRBV7-7 and TRBJ2-3; perhaps TRBD1 as D (5 bases). The germline V gene has CDR1 SSHAT and CDR2 FNYEAQ (reference sequence). CDR3 length: 15 amino acids. The V gene lost 3 bases and the J gene lost 5 bases, with 15 bases spanning the gap.

This clonotype has at least ten counts. The rearrangement links TRBV9 to TRBJ2-3, with 7 bases matching TRBD1. J gave up 5 bases and V 0 bases, and 9 bases lay outside the gene matches. Germline CDR1 reads SGDLS; CDR2 reads YYNGEE. There are 16 residues in the CDR3. CDR3 coding DNA: TGTGCCAGCAGCGTAGTAGGGGGCCTGGCGGGAGATACGCAGTATTTT. Encoded protein: CASSVVGGLAGDTQYF.

The gene calls are TRBV4-2 and TRBJ1-1; D unclear. The germline V and J ends were trimmed by 4 bases and 8 bases, with 14 bases remaining between them. This CDR3 region has 13 residues. Germline V lookup: CDR1 LGHNA, CDR2 YNFKEQ. In DNA, the CDR3 is TGTGCCAGCAGCCCAGGTTTGCACTCCGAAGCTTTCTTT. This codes for CASSPGLHSEAFF.

The sample holds many counts of this clonotype. The V call is TRBV13, the J call TRBJ2-7; D may be TRBD2 (5 bases). The germline V and J ends were trimmed by 0 bases and 3 bases, with 9 bases remaining between them. Germline assignment: CDR1 PRHDT and CDR2 FYEKMQ (reference sequence). The CDR3 has 14 residues. CDR3 sequence reads: CASSLGSSVYEQYF. Written as DNA, the CDR3 is TGTGCCAGCAGCTTAGGGAGTAGCGTCTACGAGCAGTACTTC.

This clonotype was counted ten times or more. The rearrangement links TRBV6-2 or TRBV6-3 to TRBJ2-1; D gene unclear. The CDR3 contains 16 residues. Trimming stripped 2 bases from V and 0 bases from J, with 11 bases between. Germline loops: CDR1 MNHEY, CDR2 SVGEGT. The DNA of the CDR3 is TGTGCCAGCAGTTACCCACCTCACCCCTCCTACAATGAGCAGTTCTTC. As protein: CASSYPPHPSYNEQFF.

This clonotype was counted ten times or more. The chain's CDR3 is CASGRRAQDNEQFF. CDR3 nucleotides: TGTGCCAGCGGGCGGAGGGCCCAAGACAATGAGCAGTTCTTC. The chain joins TRBV9 to TRBJ2-1; tentatively, D is TRBD2 (6 bases). In germline, CDR1 is SGDLS, CDR2 YYNGEE. The CDR3 contains 14 residues. Trimming removed 7 bases from V and 5 bases from J, with 16 bases in between.

The rearrangement joins TRBV5-1 to TRBJ1-1; weak D call: TRBD1 (6 bases). Germline V CDR1 and CDR2: SGHRS, YFSETQ. There are 15 residues in the CDR3. Trimming took 0 bases from V and 4 from J, leaving 13 bases between them. The chain's CDR3 is CASSLGTGRGTEAFF. The CDR3, as DNA: TGCGCCAGCAGCTTGGGTACAGGGAGAGGCACTGAAGCTTTCTTT. The variable domain in full, completed from reference TRBV5-1 and TRBJ1-1, reads KAGVTQTPRYLIKTRGQQVTLSCSPISGHRSVSWYQQTPGQGLQFLFEYFSETQRNKGNFPGRFSGRQFSNSRSEMNVSTLELGDSALYLCASSLGTGRGTEAFFGQGTRLTVV.

At least ten counts were recorded for this clonotype. This chain connects TRBV12-3 or TRBV12-4 to TRBJ2-5, with 13 bases matching TRBD2. The junction had 5 bases not matched to a gene; V was cut back by 1 base and J by 6 bases. The CDR3 spans 16 residues. In nucleotides, the CDR3 is TGTGCCAGCAGTTTAGTGGGACTAGCGGGGACCAAGACCCAGTACTTC. This gives the protein CASSLVGLAGTKTQYF.